This TCR beta chain was sequenced in a study of blood T cell repertoires in COVID-19 (dated by TCRdb to 2020 to 2021). Regarding the research as a whole: Samples covering the acute and convalescent phases of COVID-19 were provided by collaborators in the United States, Italy and Spain. A de-identified subject ID, COVID-19 status, age in years and sex were almost always included in the sample metadata. Deeply sampled blood TCRbeta repertoires from subjects exposed to, actively infected with, or recovered from COVID-19 were included in the dataset. The material from the prospective study consisted of cDNA or gDNA derived from T cells, B-cell-depleted T cells, or PBMCs. Samples came from the ongoing ImmuneRACE study (first 160 participants) plus 1,254 subjects from 6 global collaborators. Where available, HLA class I and class II types were obtained from metadata supplied by the sample provider rather than from assay-based typing. The repertoires were released in a freely available public database meant as a resource for research on the immune response to SARS-CoV-2.

The immunoSEQ Assay, a bias-controlled multiplex PCR, was used to amplify TCRbeta CDR3 regions from genomic DNA. The published analysis was carried out like this. Within the assay, amplification of reference gene primers was used to estimate how many nucleated cells each sample contained. To quantify the absolute abundance of each unique TCRbeta CDR3 rearrangement, sequence reads were collapsed and filtered. For each sample, productive Simpson clonality was calculated as the square root of Simpson's diversity index over productive rearrangements. The source is immuneACCESS, and TCRdb retained only in-frame sequences with V and J called. Part of the clones is not carried over; for the studies checked, unresolved V genes explain less than half of this, and the remainder is unexplained. The V and J calls and clone size are taken from that table; D and trimming were inferred from the DNA. In this sample the table shows about 250,000 clones, about 85% of which occur a single time. The biggest ten clones account for 6.6% of the sample.

Participants in the prospective study were enrolled through a virtual design, were aged roughly 18 to 100 years, and lived in 24 United States geographic areas. In the prospective study, participants were assigned to cohorts based on the clinical history participants reported in a screening survey and a study questionnaire. A participant counted as exposed if, within 2 weeks of entering the study, that participant had been in contact with someone who had a PCR-confirmed or clinician-diagnosed COVID-19 case. In the prospective study, mobile phlebotomists collected whole blood, serum and a nasopharyngeal or oropharyngeal swab from each participant. Over a 2-month period, participants in the prospective study had the option of providing additional blood draws and questionnaires. Blood samples from the prospective study were shipped frozen or at room temperature prior to DNA extraction. As for this clone: Its target antigen remains unknown. Base-call qualities are not available, and no considerably larger clone is one nucleotide away.

The study at large found these results: Clinical and demographic metadata were provided uncurated, with the amount varying by source and participant.

Sequenced material: PBMCs or T cells enriched from blood (not recorded which). The receptor was isolated from a woman aged 45-60 years who had been exposed to COVID-19.

The CDR3 is CASSRGAGQGANTIYF. The DNA is TGTGCCAGCAGCAGGGGGGCGGGACAGGGGGCAAACACCATATATTTT. The chain was built from TRBV5-4 and TRBJ1-3; 12 bases in between match TRBD1. Compared with germline, V lacks 4 bases and J lacks 6 bases; bases without a gene match: 8. According to the germline V gene (reference sequence), CDR1 reads SGHNT and CDR2 reads YYREEE. Taken from cysteine to phenylalanine, the CDR3 has 16 residues. Of the read, only the CDR3 DNA is kept; its 48 bases are in frame from base 1.